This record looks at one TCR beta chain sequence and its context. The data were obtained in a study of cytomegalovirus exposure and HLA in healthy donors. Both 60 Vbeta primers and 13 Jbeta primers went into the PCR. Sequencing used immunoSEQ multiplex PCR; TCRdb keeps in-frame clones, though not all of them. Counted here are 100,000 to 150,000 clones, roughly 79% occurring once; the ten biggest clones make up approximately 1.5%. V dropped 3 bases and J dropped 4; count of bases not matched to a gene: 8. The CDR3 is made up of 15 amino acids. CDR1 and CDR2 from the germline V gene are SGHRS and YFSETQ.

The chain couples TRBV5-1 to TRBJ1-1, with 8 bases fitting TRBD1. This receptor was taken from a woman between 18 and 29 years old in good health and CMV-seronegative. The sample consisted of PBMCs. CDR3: CASSWGTGRGTEAFF. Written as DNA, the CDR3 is TGCGCCAGCAGCTGGGGGACAGGAAGGGGCACTGAAGCTTTCTTT. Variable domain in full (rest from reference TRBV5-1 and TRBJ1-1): KAGVTQTPRYLIKTRGQQVTLSCSPISGHRSVSWYQQTPGQGLQFLFEYFSETQRNKGNFPGRFSGRQFSNSRSEMNVSTLELGDSALYLCASSWGTGRGTEAFFGQGTRLTVV.